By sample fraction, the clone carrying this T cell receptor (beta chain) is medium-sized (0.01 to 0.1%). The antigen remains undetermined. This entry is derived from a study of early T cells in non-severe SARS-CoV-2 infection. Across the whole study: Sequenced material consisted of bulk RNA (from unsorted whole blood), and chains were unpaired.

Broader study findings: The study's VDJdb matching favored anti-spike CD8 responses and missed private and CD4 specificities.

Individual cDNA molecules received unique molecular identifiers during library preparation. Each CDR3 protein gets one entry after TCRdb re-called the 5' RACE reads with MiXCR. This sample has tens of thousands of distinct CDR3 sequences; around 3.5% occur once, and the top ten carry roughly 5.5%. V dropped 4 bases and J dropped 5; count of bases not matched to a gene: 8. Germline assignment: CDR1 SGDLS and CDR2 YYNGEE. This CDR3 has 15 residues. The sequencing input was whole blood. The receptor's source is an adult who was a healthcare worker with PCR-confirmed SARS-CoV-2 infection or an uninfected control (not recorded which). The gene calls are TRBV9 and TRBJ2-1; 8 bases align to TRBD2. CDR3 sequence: CASSPGLAPNNEQFF. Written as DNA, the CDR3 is TGTGCCAGCAGCCCCGGACTAGCCCCTAACAATGAGCAGTTCTTC.